What follows describes a single T cell receptor beta chain. Its specificity is not known. The source of the sample is a study of a mutant IDH1 vaccine in newly diagnosed glioma. Time point specified: week 5, during vaccination. Doses consisted of 300 ug of mutant IDH1 20-mer peptide each, paired with topical imiquimod. There are 15 residues in the CDR3. The V gene lost 11 bases and the J gene lost 6 bases, with 26 bases spanning the gap. Looked up from germline, CDR1 is ENHRY and CDR2 is SYGVKD. Produced via immunoSEQ multiplex PCR; TCRdb's table is partial and in-frame only. In the table there are tens of thousands of clones, about 88% of which are singletons.

This sequence joins TRBV10-3 and TRBJ2-7; maybe TRBD2 (7 bases). The sequence came from a woman aged 50 to 60 with glioma. Here the sequenced sample was PBMCs, taken from a glioma patient whose treatment included an IDH1 peptide vaccine. The CDR3 nucleotides are TGTGCCGTAGGGGGGGGCAGGGGCCCCTCCAGCGAGCAGTACTTC. Amino acid sequence: CAVGGGRGPSSEQYF.